This entry lists 17 T cell receptor beta chains sequenced from one sample in a study of blood T cell repertoires in COVID-19. Sequencing was performed with immunoSEQ multiplex PCR; in TCRdb, only in-frame clones are kept and a portion is missing. The table includes 130,000 to 150,000 clones, approximately 81% detected once. The specimen sequenced was peripheral blood. Receptor source: a human donor with acute or convalescent COVID-19. The donor label of this sample is uncertain.

J is TRBJ2-2 and V is TRBV10-3; D may be TRBD1 (5 bases). The CDR3 loop spans 13 amino acids. Germline values: CDR1 ENHRY, CDR2 SYGVKD. Between the trimmed V and J ends, which lost 6 bases and 7 bases, there was a span of 12 bases. The chain's CDR3 is CAISDDRDGELFF. The CDR3 DNA is TGTGCCATCAGCGATGACAGAGACGGGGAGCTGTTTTTT.

This clone was observed a handful of times. The chain carries TRBV19 and TRBJ2-4; TRBD1 matches 7 bases. The CDR3 spans 15 residues. Germline CDR1 reads LNHDA; CDR2 reads SQIVND (reference sequence). V shed 5 bases, J shed 1 base, and the junction held 5 bases outside the gene matches. The chain's CDR3 is CASSALQGAKNIQYF. For the CDR3, the DNA is TGTGCCAGTAGTGCCCTACAGGGGGCCAAAAACATTCAGTACTTC.

The V and J genes are TRBV4-3 and TRBJ2-3; TRBD2 might be the D (5 bases). From germline, CDR1 is LGHNA and CDR2 YSLEER. V shed 3 bases and J shed 3 bases, with 10 bases lying between them. The CDR3 is 14 amino acids. This chain's CDR3 is CASSQLAGTDTQYF. In DNA form, the CDR3 reads TGCGCCAGCAGCCAGCTAGCTGGGACAGATACGCAGTATTTT.

This clone appeared a few times. The chain combines TRBV5-6 with TRBJ1-6, with D perhaps matching TRBD1 (5 bases). The CDR3 consists of 13 residues. CDR1 and CDR2 (germline): SGHDT, YYEEEE. Trimming removed 4 bases from V and 7 bases from J, with 9 bases in between. CDR3 protein: CASSLGQNSPLHF. In DNA, the CDR3 is TGTGCCAGCAGCCTCGGACAAAATTCACCCCTCCACTTT.

The CDR3 DNA sequence: TGTGCCTGGAGCCACCTAAAAGACAGGGGGAATTCACCCCTCCACTTT. It translates to CAWSHLKDRGNSPLHF. The chain carries TRBV30 and TRBJ1-6; 9 bases align to TRBD1. In germline, CDR1 is GTSNPN, CDR2 SVGIG (reference sequence). The CDR3 consists of 16 residues. J lost 7 bases, V lost 3 bases, and 10 bases had no gene match. The full variable domain, rest sourced from reference TRBV30 and TRBJ1-6, is SQTIHQWPATLVQPVGSPLSLECTVEGTSNPNLYWYRQAAGRGLQLLFYSVGIGQISSEVPQNLSASRPQDRQFILSSKKLLLSDSGFYLCAWSHLKDRGNSPLHFGNGTRLTVT.

The V call is TRBV2, the J call TRBJ2-5; D is undetermined. The germline gives CDR1 SNHLY, CDR2 FYNNEI. Trimming stripped 1 base from V and 2 bases from J, with 8 bases between. CDR3 length: 14 amino acids. CDR3 nucleotides: TGTGCCAGCAGTGAAGGGGCAGCACAAGAGACCCAGTACTTC. Encoded protein: CASSEGAAQETQYF.

This sequence joins TRBV7-8 and TRBJ1-2; D possibly corresponds to TRBD1 (6 bases). The germline V and J ends were trimmed by 6 bases and 5 bases, with 19 bases remaining between them. This CDR3 region has 15 residues. Germline CDR1 and CDR2: SGHVS and FQNEAQ. The CDR3 region has the DNA TGTGCCAGCAGTCCAATCCAGGGGATCCCTTATGGCTACACCTTC. Translating it yields CASSPIQGIPYGYTF.

This chain joins TRBV9 and TRBJ1-1; a possible D gene is TRBD1 (6 bases). The CDR3 extends over 13 amino acids. The V gene's germline CDR1 is SGDLS and CDR2 YYNGEE. The V and J ends lost 3 bases and 3 bases respectively, with 9 bases between them. The CDR3 region has the DNA TGTGCCAGCAGCGCCCGACAGGACACTGAAGCTTTCTTT. Its protein product is CASSARQDTEAFF. The full variable domain, in which reference TRBV9 and TRBJ1-1 provide the parts outside the CDR3, is DSGVTQTPKHLITATGQRVTLRCSPRSGDLSVYWYQQSLDQGLQFLIQYYNGEERAKGNILERFSAQQFPDLHSELNLSSLELGDSALYFCASSARQDTEAFFGQGTRLTVV.

The chain recombines TRBV6-2 or TRBV6-3 with TRBJ1-5; TRBD1 matches at 9 bases. The length of the CDR3 is 17 residues. Germline V gives CDR1 MNHEY, CDR2 SVGEGT. The V and J ends lost 4 bases and 5 bases, in that order; junction bases with no gene match: 12. The CDR3 loop reads CASSSPHKTGGDQPQHF. CDR3 nucleotides: TGTGCCAGCAGTTCCCCCCACAAAACAGGGGGCGATCAGCCCCAGCATTTT.

The chain couples TRBV2 to TRBJ2-2, with a tentative D call TRBD2 (5 bases). CDR3 length equals 16 residues. Germline V gene sequence: CDR1 SNHLY, CDR2 FYNNEI. V lost 2 bases and J 0 bases, leaving 10 bases between the germline ends. CDR3 residues: CASSETGSSNTGELFF. DNA for the CDR3: TGTGCCAGCAGTGAAACGGGGTCCTCGAACACCGGGGAGCTGTTTTTT. The full variable domain, in which reference TRBV2 and TRBJ2-2 provide the parts outside the CDR3, is EPEVTQTPSHQVTQMGQEVILRCVPISNHLYFYWYRQILGQKVEFLVSFYNNEISEKSEIFDDQFSVERPDGSNFTLKIRSTKLEDSAMYFCASSETGSSNTGELFFGEGSRLTVL.

This chain connects TRBV2 to TRBJ1-2; D gene unclear. Germline V CDR1 and CDR2: SNHLY, FYNNEI. The CDR3 is 13 amino acids. Trimming left V 7 bases short and J 2 bases short, with 11 bases between. The CDR3 sequence: CASITQFNYGYTF. CDR3 bases: TGTGCCAGCATCACACAATTCAACTATGGCTACACCTTC.

The rearrangement links TRBV19 to TRBJ1-3, with 11 bases matching TRBD1. Trimming removed 8 bases from V and 4 bases from J; junction bases left unmatched: 19. CDR1 and CDR2 from the germline V gene are LNHDA and SQIVND (reference sequence). The CDR3 spans 19 residues. The CDR3 bases are TGTGCCAGTCCCCGAACTACTGTGGACAGGGGGCGAAGAGGAAACACCATATATTTT. Translated, it gives CASPRTTVDRGRRGNTIYF.

The chain employs TRBV2 and TRBJ2-3; 14 bases match TRBD2. CDR1 and CDR2 (germline): SNHLY, FYNNEI. Unmatched junction bases numbered 5, after V lost 11 bases and J lost 4 bases. This CDR3 has 14 amino acids. The CDR3 DNA sequence: TGTGCCGTAGGACTAGCGGGGGGCGCAGATACGCAGTATTTT. Amino acid sequence: CAVGLAGGADTQYF.

The CDR3, as DNA: TGTGCCAGCAGCACCTACACAGATACGCAGTATTTT. It encodes CASSTYTDTQYF. The V call is TRBV7-2, the J call TRBJ2-3; D is uncertain. The CDR3 has 12 residues. The V end lost 5 bases, the J end lost 2 bases, and 5 bases lay between the germline ends. Germline CDR1 is SGHTA and CDR2 is FQGNSA.

J is TRBJ2-3 and V is TRBV5-4; 9 nucleotides align to TRBD2. The germline CDR1 and CDR2 sequences are SGHNT and YYREEE (reference sequence). V lost 0 bases and J lost 4; bases outside the gene matches: 6. The CDR3 runs 16 residues. CDR3 sequence: CASSLVGGLASDTQYF. The CDR3 bases are TGTGCCAGCAGCTTGGTAGGGGGACTAGCCTCAGATACGCAGTATTTT.

The genes are TRBV11-2 and TRBJ1-2; D ambiguous. Germline CDR1 is SGHAT and CDR2 is FQNNGV. The CDR3 loop spans 13 amino acids. Trimming removed 6 bases from V and 6 bases from J, with 14 bases in between. CDR3 residues: CASRIGGSNGYTF. The CDR3 DNA is TGTGCCAGCAGAATTGGAGGGTCTAATGGCTACACCTTC.

This rearrangement joins TRBV6-2 or TRBV6-3 to TRBJ2-7; D is possibly TRBD1 (5 bases). Germline values: CDR1 MNHEY, CDR2 SVGEGT. Trimming pared 6 bases from V and 2 bases from J, leaving 17 bases between. The length of the CDR3 is 15 residues. The CDR3 spells CASSSTRTPTYEQYV. The CDR3 region has the DNA TGTGCCAGCAGCTCGACCCGGACACCAACCTACGAGCAGTACGTC.